Sequencing of this T cell receptor beta chain was carried out in a study of blood T cell repertoires in COVID-19. Per the authors' pipeline: Nucleated cell number was recorded as an estimate derived from reference gene primer amplification. Assay used: immunoSEQ multiplex PCR; TCRdb lists only in-frame clones, some missing. The DNA was the basis for D and trimming; V, J and clone size are from that table. The data contain about 100,000 clones, about 89% of them singletons. The CDR3 has 12 amino acids. Germline V CDR1 and CDR2: ENHRY, SYGVKD. With 4 bases removed from V and 5 bases from J, the gap between germline ends came to 6 bases.

The sequence was collected from a woman in her twenties or thirties with acute or convalescent COVID-19. Sequenced input: peripheral blood. J is TRBJ2-4 and V is TRBV10-3; D is ambiguous. The CDR3 sequence is CAISGSENIQYF. Written as DNA, the CDR3 is TGTGCCATCAGTGGTTCAGAAAACATTCAGTACTTC.